The 11 T cell receptor beta chains presented below share a single source sample, sequenced in a study of metastatic and nonmetastatic thyroid tumors. Not a single patient had been given any form of treatment at any point before undergoing thyroid surgery. MiXCR reprocessed the PCR reads for TCRdb. The sample contains tens of thousands of clones, 15% of which appear only once. What was sequenced was blood. Every receptor here comes from a female donor with papillary thyroid cancer or a benign thyroid nodule (not recorded which). Some clones in this sample may be carry-over from other donors' samples.

In its sample, this clone was seen a few times. The rearrangement joins TRBV12-3 or TRBV12-4 to TRBJ2-7; D might be TRBD1 (7 bases). The CDR3 has 13 residues. V lost 3 bases and J lost 4, with 10 bases in between. CDR3 sequence: CASSFSGGYEQYF. The DNA of the CDR3 is TGTGCCAGCAGTTTTTCAGGGGGGTACGAGCAGTACTTC.

This clone was seen at least ten times. DNA of the CDR3: TGTGCCAGCAACCCAACCGGGACAGGTCCCTACGAGCAGTACTTC. Translation gives CASNPTGTGPYEQYF. This chain uses TRBV6-1 with TRBJ2-7, with 8 bases fitting TRBD1. Germline CDR1 MNHNS, CDR2 SASEGT. The CDR3 spans 15 residues. The V segment lost 7 bases and the J segment 2 bases; nucleotides outside the gene matches: 10.

The rearrangement uses TRBV4-1 and TRBJ2-1; 8 bases fit TRBD2. The CDR3 is 17 residues long. The junction had 11 bases not matched to a gene; V was cut back by 3 bases and J by 4 bases. Looked up from germline, CDR1 is MGHRA and CDR2 is YSYEKL. The CDR3 here is CASSHRTRAGGYNEQFF. As DNA, the CDR3 is TGCGCCAGCAGCCACCGGACCCGGGCGGGAGGTTACAATGAGCAGTTCTTC.

This clone was seen many times. The CDR3 sequence is CASSLAGANVLTF. DNA of the CDR3: TGTGCCAGCAGTTTAGCTGGGGCCAACGTCCTGACTTTC. The chain links TRBV12-3 or TRBV12-4 to TRBJ2-6; D gene ambiguous. V lost 0 bases and J lost 3, with 0 bases in between. CDR3 length equals 13 residues.

This clone was seen repeatedly, ten times or more. The V call is TRBV7-8, the J call TRBJ2-3; 8 nucleotides align to TRBD2. V gave up 3 bases and J gave up 1 base; unmatched junction bases: 9. CDR1 and CDR2 (germline): SGHVS, FQNEAQ. CDR3 length: 17 amino acids. The CDR3 loop is CASSFPGGLSGTDTQYF. The CDR3, as DNA: TGTGCCAGCAGCTTTCCGGGGGGGCTTAGCGGCACAGATACGCAGTATTTT.

This clone showed up just a few times. This may be a read error, as it is one base from a much larger clone. The chain is built from TRBV24-1 and TRBJ2-1; D unclear. The CDR3 is 11 residues long. In germline, CDR1 is KGHDR, CDR2 SFDVKD. V gave up 1 base and J gave up 14 bases, with 8 bases separating them. The CDR3 bases are TGTGCCACCAGTGATTTTACAGAGAAGTTCTTC. It specifies CATSDFTEKFF.

This clone appeared many times. The chain combines TRBV28 with TRBJ2-2; 7 nucleotides line up with TRBD2. Germline CDR1 and CDR2: MDHEN and SYDVKM. The junction had 4 bases not matched to a gene; V was cut back by 6 bases and J by 3 bases. The CDR3 is 14 amino acids. CDR3 sequence: CASSTGGDTGELFF. CDR3 DNA: TGTGCCAGCAGCACGGGGGGTGACACCGGGGAGCTGTTTTTT.

Comment on this clone: This may be a read error: a much more frequent sequence differs by one nucleotide. The chain carries TRBV11-1 and TRBJ1-1, with 8 bases identical to TRBD1. Germline CDR1 reads SGHAT; CDR2 reads FQDESV (reference sequence). The CDR3 totals 15 residues. Trimming cost V 2 bases and J 4 bases; bases outside gene matches: 6. This chain's CDR3 is CASSLWTGSATEAFF. The CDR3 region has the DNA TGTGCCAGCAGCTTATGGACAGGGTCCGCCACTGAAGCTTTCTTT.

This clone was recorded many times. This chain links TRBV29-1 with TRBJ1-2; the match to TRBD1 covers 10 bases. Germline loops: CDR1 SQVTM, CDR2 ANQGSEA. With V trimmed by 4 bases and J by 3 bases, 5 bases remained unmatched. The CDR3 runs 14 residues. In DNA form, the CDR3 reads TGCAGCGTTGGAGGAGGACAGGGGGACTATGGCTACACCTTC. Protein product: CSVGGGQGDYGYTF.

Regarding this clone: This sequence may be a read error, since a much larger clone differs from it by one base. This chain uses TRBV10-2 with TRBJ2-2; 8 bases agree with TRBD1. Germline V gene data show CDR1 as WSHSY and CDR2 as SAAADI. The CDR3 extends over 14 amino acids. The CDR3 DNA follows: TGCGCCATCAGTCCGACAGGGGACACCGGGGAGCTGTTTTTT. Protein sequence: CAISPTGDTGELFF.

Ten or more counts support this clone. This chain uses TRBV10-1 with TRBJ2-1; D unclear. The CDR3 has 11 amino acids. From germline, CDR1 is WNHNN and CDR2 SYGVQD (reference sequence). Trimming took off 0 bases at V and 9 bases at J, with 3 bases between the two ends. CDR3 region: CASSESGEQFF. The DNA for the CDR3 is TGCGCCAGCAGTGAGTCGGGTGAGCAGTTCTTC.